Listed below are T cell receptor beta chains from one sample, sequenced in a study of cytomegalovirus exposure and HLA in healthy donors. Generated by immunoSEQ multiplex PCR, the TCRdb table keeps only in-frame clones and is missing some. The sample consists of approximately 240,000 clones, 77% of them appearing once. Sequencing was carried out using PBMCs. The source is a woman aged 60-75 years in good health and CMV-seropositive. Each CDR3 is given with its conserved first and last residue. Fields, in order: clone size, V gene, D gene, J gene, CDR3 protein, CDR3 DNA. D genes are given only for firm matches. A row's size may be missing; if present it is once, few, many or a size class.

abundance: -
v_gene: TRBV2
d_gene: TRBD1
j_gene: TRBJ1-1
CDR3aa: CASSLDRGAFF
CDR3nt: TGTGCCAGCAGCCTGGACAGGGGAGCTTTCTTT

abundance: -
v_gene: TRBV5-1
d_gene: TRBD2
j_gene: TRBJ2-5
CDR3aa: CASSFSGSETQYF
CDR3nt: TGCGCCAGCAGCTTTAGCGGGAGTGAGACCCAGTACTTC

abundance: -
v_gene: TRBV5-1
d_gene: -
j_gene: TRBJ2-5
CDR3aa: CASSPGFQETQYF
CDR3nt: TGCGCCAGCAGCCCAGGGTTCCAAGAGACCCAGTACTTC

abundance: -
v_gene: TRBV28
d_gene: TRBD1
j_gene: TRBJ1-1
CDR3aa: CASTPGQATEAFF
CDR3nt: TGTGCCAGCACCCCCGGACAGGCCACTGAAGCTTTCTTT

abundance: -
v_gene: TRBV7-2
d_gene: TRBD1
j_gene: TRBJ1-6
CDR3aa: CASSSIDRVLDNSPLHF
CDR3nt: TGTGCCAGCAGCTCGATCGACAGGGTATTAGATAATTCACCCCTCCACTTT

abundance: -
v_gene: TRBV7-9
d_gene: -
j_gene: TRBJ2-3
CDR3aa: CSSSPRNTQYF
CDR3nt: TGTTCCAGCAGCCCTAGGAATACGCAGTATTTT

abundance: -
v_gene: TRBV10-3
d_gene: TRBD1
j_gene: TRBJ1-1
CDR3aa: CAISLGQAGIAEAFF
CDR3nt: TGTGCCATCAGTTTAGGACAGGCGGGAATCGCTGAAGCTTTCTTT

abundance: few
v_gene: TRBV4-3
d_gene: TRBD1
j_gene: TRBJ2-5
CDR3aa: CASSQTPGGVQETQYF
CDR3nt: TGCGCCAGCAGCCAGACCCCAGGGGGTGTACAAGAGACCCAGTACTTC

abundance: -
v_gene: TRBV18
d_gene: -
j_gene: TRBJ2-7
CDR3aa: CASSPASAYEQYF
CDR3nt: TGTGCCAGCTCACCCGCGAGTGCCTACGAGCAGTACTTC

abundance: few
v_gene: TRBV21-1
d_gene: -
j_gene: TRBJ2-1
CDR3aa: CASSKVCNSRNNEQFF
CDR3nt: TGTGCCAGCAGCAAAGTGTGCAACTCAAGAAACAATGAGCAGTTCTTC

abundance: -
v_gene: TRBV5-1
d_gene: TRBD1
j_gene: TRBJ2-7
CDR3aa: CASSLVGQDAREQYF
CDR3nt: TGCGCCAGCAGCTTGGTGGGACAGGATGCACGCGAGCAGTACTTC

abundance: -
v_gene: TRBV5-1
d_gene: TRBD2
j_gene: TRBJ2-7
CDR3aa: CASSSGIAGFSYEQYF
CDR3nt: TGCGCCAGCAGCTCGGGGATAGCGGGATTCTCCTACGAGCAGTACTTC

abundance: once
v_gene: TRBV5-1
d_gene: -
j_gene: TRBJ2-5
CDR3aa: CASQFGGEETQYF
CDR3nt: TGCGCCAGCCAGTTCGGGGGAGAAGAGACCCAGTACTTC

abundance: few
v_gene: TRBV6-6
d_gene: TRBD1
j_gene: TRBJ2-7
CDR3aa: CASRFGTGGLEQYF
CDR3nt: TGTGCCAGCAGATTCGGGACAGGGGGCCTCGAGCAGTACTTC

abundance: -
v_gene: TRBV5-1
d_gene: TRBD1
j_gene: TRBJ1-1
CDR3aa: CASSLGTGGEAFF
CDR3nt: TGCGCCAGCAGCTTAGGGACAGGCGGTGAAGCTTTCTTT

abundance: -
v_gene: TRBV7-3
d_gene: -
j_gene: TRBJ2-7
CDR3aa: CASSIAESYEQYF
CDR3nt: TGTGCCAGCAGTATAGCGGAATCCTACGAGCAGTACTTC

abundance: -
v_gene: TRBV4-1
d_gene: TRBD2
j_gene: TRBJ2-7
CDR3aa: CASSQLPPSGGASSYEQYF
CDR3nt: TGCGCCAGCAGCCAACTCCCCCCTAGCGGGGGGGCCTCGTCCTACGAGCAGTACTTC

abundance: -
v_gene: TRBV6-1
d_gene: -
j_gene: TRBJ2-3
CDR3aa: CASYPPEGLADTQYF
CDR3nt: TGTGCCAGCTACCCGCCTGAGGGTCTCGCAGATACGCAGTATTTT

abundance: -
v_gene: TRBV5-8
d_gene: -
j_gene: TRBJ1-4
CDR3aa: CASSLGRSGEKLFF
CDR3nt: TGTGCCAGCAGCTTGGGCAGGTCCGGAGAAAAACTGTTTTTT

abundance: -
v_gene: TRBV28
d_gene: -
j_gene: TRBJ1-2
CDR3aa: CASSSGTQGYTF
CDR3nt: TGTGCCAGCAGTTCCGGGACTCAAGGCTACACCTTC

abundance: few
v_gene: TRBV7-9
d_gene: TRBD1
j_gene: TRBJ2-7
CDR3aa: CSSSTQDRGPQSSYEQYF
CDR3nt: TGTTCCAGCAGCACACAGGACAGGGGGCCACAGAGCTCCTACGAGCAGTACTTC

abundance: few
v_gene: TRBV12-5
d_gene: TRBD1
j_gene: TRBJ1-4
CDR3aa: CASGLRQGDSEKLFF
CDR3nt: TGTGCTAGTGGTTTGAGGCAGGGGGATAGTGAAAAACTGTTTTTT

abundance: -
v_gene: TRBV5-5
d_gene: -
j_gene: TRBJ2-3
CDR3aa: CASSLITDTQYF
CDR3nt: TGTGCCAGCAGCTTGATAACAGATACGCAGTATTTT

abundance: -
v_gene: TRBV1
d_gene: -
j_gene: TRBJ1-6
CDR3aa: CTSSQEPGKNSPLHF
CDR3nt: TGCACCAGCAGCCAAGAACCAGGGAAAAATTCACCCCTCCACTTT

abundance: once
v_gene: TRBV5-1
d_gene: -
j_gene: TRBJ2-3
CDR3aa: CASSLQGRLTWDTQYF
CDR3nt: TGCGCCAGCAGCTTACAGGGGAGGCTTACGTGGGATACGCAGTATTTT

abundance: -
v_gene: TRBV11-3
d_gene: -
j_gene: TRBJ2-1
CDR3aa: CASSLGFRREQFF
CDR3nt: TGTGCCAGCAGCTTAGGATTTAGGCGGGAGCAGTTCTTC

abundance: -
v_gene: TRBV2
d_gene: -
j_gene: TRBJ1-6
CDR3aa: CASSEALRYSPLHF
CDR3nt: TGTGCCAGCAGTGAAGCGTTGAGATACTCACCCCTCCACTTT

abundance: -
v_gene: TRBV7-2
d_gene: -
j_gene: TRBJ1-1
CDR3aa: CASRLQGDTEAFF
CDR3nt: TGTGCCAGCAGATTACAGGGTGACACTGAAGCTTTCTTT

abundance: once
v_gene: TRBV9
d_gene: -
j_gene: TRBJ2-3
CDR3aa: CASSVGGRVSTQYF
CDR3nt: TGTGCCAGCAGCGTAGGGGGCCGTGTTAGTACGCAGTATTTT

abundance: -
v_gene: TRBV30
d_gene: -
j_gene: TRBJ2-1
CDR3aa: CAWSVGRYEQFF
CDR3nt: TGTGCCTGGAGTGTCGGCAGGTATGAGCAGTTCTTC

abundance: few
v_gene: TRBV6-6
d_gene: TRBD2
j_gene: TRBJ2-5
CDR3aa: CASLAGGLGTQYF
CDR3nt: TGTGCCAGTTTAGCGGGGGGGCTGGGGACCCAGTACTTC

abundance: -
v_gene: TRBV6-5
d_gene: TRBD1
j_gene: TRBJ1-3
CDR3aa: CASSYSPRGLNTIYF
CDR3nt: TGTGCCAGCAGTTACTCCCCCAGGGGGCTCAACACCATATATTTT

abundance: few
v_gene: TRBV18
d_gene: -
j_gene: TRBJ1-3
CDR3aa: CASSPRDNSGNTIYF
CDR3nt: TGTGCCAGCTCACCAAGGGACAACTCTGGAAACACCATATATTTT

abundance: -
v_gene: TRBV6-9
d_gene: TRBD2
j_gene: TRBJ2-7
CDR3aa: CASSYAPGLSGVSSYEQYF
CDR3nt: TGTGCCAGCAGTTATGCCCCCGGGTTGAGCGGGGTCAGCTCCTACGAGCAGTACTTC

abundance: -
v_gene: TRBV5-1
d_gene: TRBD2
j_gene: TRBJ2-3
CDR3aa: CASSLSGGADTQYF
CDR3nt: TGCGCCAGCAGCTTGTCGGGAGGGGCAGATACGCAGTATTTT

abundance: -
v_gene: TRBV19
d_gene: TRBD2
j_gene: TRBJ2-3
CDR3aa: CASSIERGGKTDTQYF
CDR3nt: TGTGCCAGTAGTATCGAGCGGGGGGGCAAAACAGATACGCAGTATTTT

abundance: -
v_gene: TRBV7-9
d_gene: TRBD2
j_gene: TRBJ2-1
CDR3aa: CSSSPNLAGGPNEQFF
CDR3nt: TGTTCCAGCAGCCCCAACTTAGCGGGGGGGCCGAATGAGCAGTTCTTC

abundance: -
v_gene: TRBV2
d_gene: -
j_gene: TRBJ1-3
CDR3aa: CASSPGGNTIYF
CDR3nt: TGTGCCAGCAGTCCCGGTGGAAACACCATATATTTT

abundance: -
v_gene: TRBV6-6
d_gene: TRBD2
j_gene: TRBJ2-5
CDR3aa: CASSYRPGGLKTQYF
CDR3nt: TGTGCCAGCAGTTACCGACCGGGGGGGTTAAAGACCCAGTACTTC

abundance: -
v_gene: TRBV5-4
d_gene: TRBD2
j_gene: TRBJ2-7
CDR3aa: CASSSLAASSYEQYF
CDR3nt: TGTGCCAGCAGCTCCCTAGCGGCCAGCTCCTACGAGCAGTACTTC

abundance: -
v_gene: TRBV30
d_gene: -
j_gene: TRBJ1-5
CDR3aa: CAWSTVWRNQPQHF
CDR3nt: TGTGCCTGGAGTACGGTGTGGAGGAATCAGCCCCAGCATTTT

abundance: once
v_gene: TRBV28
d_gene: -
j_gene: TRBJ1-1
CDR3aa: CASSRTTAHTEAFF
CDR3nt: TGTGCCAGCAGTCGCACAACAGCTCACACTGAAGCTTTCTTT

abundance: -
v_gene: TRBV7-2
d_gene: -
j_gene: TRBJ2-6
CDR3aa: CASSHRVSGANVLTF
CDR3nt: TGTGCCAGCAGTCACAGGGTCTCTGGGGCCAACGTCCTGACTTTC

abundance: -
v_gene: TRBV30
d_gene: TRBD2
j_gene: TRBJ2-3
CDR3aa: CASGVAGASGGTQYF
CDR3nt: TGTGCCTCGGGGGTAGCGGGAGCCTCTGGGGGTACGCAGTATTTT

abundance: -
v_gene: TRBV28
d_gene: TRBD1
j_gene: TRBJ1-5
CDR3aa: CASSLSGGGKSQHF
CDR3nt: TGTGCCAGCAGTTTATCAGGGGGCGGTAAGTCCCAGCATTTT

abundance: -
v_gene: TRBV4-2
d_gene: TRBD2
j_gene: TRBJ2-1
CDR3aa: CASGSGNGNNEQFF
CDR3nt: TGTGCCAGCGGTAGCGGGAACGGGAACAATGAGCAGTTCTTC